The 8 T cell receptor beta chains below all came from one sample that was sequenced in a study of Ad26.COV2.S vaccination and SARS-CoV-2 variants. Libraries were prepared by immunoSEQ multiplex PCR; TCRdb keeps only in-frame clonotypes and omits some of them. The data show about 320,000 clones, around 84% seen once. The treatment was: some 20 received Ad26.COV2.S at low or high dose, single or two shots; roughly five received placebo; per-sample allocation not given. Day 63 after the first vaccine or placebo injection was the time point for sampling. This sample comprised peripheral blood, obtained in a trial of Ad26.COV2.S vaccine versus placebo. These receptors originate from a person between 18 and 65 years old who received the Ad26.COV2.S COVID-19 vaccine or a placebo.

The chain employs TRBV6-6 and TRBJ2-7, with 8 bases fitting TRBD1. The CDR3 is 14 residues long. CDR1 and CDR2 from the germline V gene are MNHNY and SVGAGI (reference sequence). With V trimmed by 7 bases and J by 2 bases, 7 bases remained unmatched. The CDR3 protein is CASTLGQGTYEQYF. The CDR3 bases are TGTGCCAGCACCTTAGGACAGGGAACCTACGAGCAGTACTTC.

This chain links TRBV4-3 with TRBJ1-1; no clear D. CDR3 size: 14 residues. Trimming took 0 bases from V and 4 from J, leaving 9 bases between them. In germline, CDR1 is LGHNA, CDR2 YSLEER. CDR3 protein: CASSQEGYGTEAFF. As DNA, the CDR3 is TGCGCCAGCAGCCAAGAAGGGTATGGCACTGAAGCTTTCTTT.

The CDR3 nucleotides are TGTGCCAGCAGCTTAGAGTGGGGGGAGGAGACCCAGTACTTC. Translated: CASSLEWGEETQYF. The J gene is TRBJ2-5, the V gene TRBV7-2; tentative D call: TRBD2 (6 bases). Trimming removed 1 base at V and 5 bases at J, with 11 bases between. Germline CDR1 and CDR2: SGHTA and FQGNSA. CDR3 length: 14 amino acids.

V and J are TRBV4-3 and TRBJ1-4, with D perhaps TRBD1 (5 bases). Germline-derived CDR1 and CDR2 are LGHNA and YSLEER. Trimming shortened V by 2 bases and J by 3 bases, and 19 bases separated the two germline ends. This CDR3 is 18 amino acids long. CDR3 nucleotide sequence: TGCGCCAGCAGCCAACCCCCGGGACCCGGGGCAGCTAATGAAAAACTGTTTTTT. Translating gives CASSQPPGPGAANEKLFF.

This clone was counted a few times. This chain joins TRBV14 and TRBJ2-2; D unresolved. Between the trimmed V and J ends, which lost 0 bases and 7 bases, there was a span of 9 bases. The V gene's germline CDR1 is SGHDN and CDR2 FVKESK. The CDR3 length is 14 residues. CDR3 DNA sequence: TGTGCCAGCAGCCAAGACGATTGGGGCGGGGAGCTGTTTTTT. Translation: CASSQDDWGGELFF.

The chain couples TRBV19 to TRBJ2-7; 8 bases are a match to TRBD1. V lost 6 bases to trimming and J lost 2 bases; unmatched junction nucleotides: 12. Germline V gene sequence: CDR1 LNHDA, CDR2 SQIVND (reference sequence). The CDR3 is 16 residues long. The CDR3: CASRYMPPDRAYEQYF. The CDR3 nucleotides read TGTGCCAGTAGATATATGCCCCCGGACAGGGCCTACGAGCAGTACTTC.

This chain connects TRBV6-6 to TRBJ1-4; D not certain. This CDR3 is 15 amino acids long. Germline CDR1 is MNHNY and CDR2 is SVGAGI (reference sequence). Trimming took off 7 bases at V and 4 bases at J, with 16 bases between the two ends. The CDR3: CASILEWSLNEKLFF. CDR3 bases: TGTGCCAGCATATTAGAGTGGAGCCTTAATGAAAAACTGTTTTTT.

The chain has TRBV10-3 and TRBJ2-3; the D is unclear. Germline CDR1 is ENHRY and CDR2 is SYGVKD. This CDR3 has 14 amino acids. The V and J ends lost 3 bases and 8 bases respectively, with 15 bases between them. CDR3 protein: CAISDPRATGTQYF. The CDR3 DNA reads TGTGCCATCAGTGACCCCCGAGCGACCGGTACGCAGTATTTT.